A single sample gave rise to the 10 T cell receptor beta chains below, sequenced in a study of T-cell memory formation after mild COVID-19. Using its own MiXCR run on the 5' RACE reads, TCRdb lists one record per CDR3 protein. The sample contains more than 120,000 distinct CDR3 sequences, approximately 6% of which appear only once. What was sequenced was PBMCs or a T cell subset sorted from them (not recorded which). These receptors were collected from an adult woman who had mild COVID-19 (a few samples of this study predate the infection). Cell type and time point are not known.

This clonotype has ten or more counts. This rearrangement joins TRBV5-1 to TRBJ2-7, with D possibly matching TRBD2 (8 bases). The CDR3 covers 14 residues. Germline values: CDR1 SGHRS, CDR2 YFSETQ. Trimming pared 4 bases from V and 3 bases from J, leaving 14 bases between. The CDR3 loop is CASSREGQIYEQYF. The CDR3 bases are TGCGCCAGCAGCCGGGAGGGACAGATCTACGAGCAGTACTTC. The full variable domain, in which reference TRBV5-1 and TRBJ2-7 provide the parts outside the CDR3, is KAGVTQTPRYLIKTRGQQVTLSCSPISGHRSVSWYQQTPGQGLQFLFEYFSETQRNKGNFPGRFSGRQFSNSRSEMNVSTLELGDSALYLCASSREGQIYEQYFGPGTRLTVT.

The gene calls are TRBV20-1 and TRBJ2-1; D not certain. The V end lost 1 base, the J end lost 0 bases, and 13 bases lay between the germline ends. CDR3 length equals 16 residues. CDR1 DFQATT and CDR2 SNEGSKA come from the germline V gene (reference sequence). CDR3 DNA: TGCAGTGCTAGAGGGTGGATTTCAAGCTCCTACAATGAGCAGTTCTTC. Its protein is CSARGWISSSYNEQFF.

This clonotype was recorded at least ten times. The genes are TRBV5-1 and TRBJ2-1; 10 nucleotides line up with TRBD2. The trim removed 2 bases at V and 2 bases at J, leaving 7 bases unmatched. Germline loops: CDR1 SGHRS, CDR2 YFSETQ. This CDR3 is 17 amino acids long. CDR3 sequence (DNA): TGCGCCAGCAGCTTAGCTAGCGGGAGTGGGGCCTACAATGAGCAGTTCTTC. It codes for CASSLASGSGAYNEQFF.

This clonotype was seen at least ten times. The chain links TRBV5-5 to TRBJ2-3; possible D gene TRBD2, 6 bases. Trimming stripped 4 bases from V and 2 bases from J, with 14 bases between. This CDR3 region has 15 residues. The V gene's germline CDR1 is SGHKS and CDR2 YYEKEE (reference sequence). The CDR3 DNA reads TGTGCCAGCAGCCCGGGGGACTTTCCCACAGATACGCAGTATTTT. Translating it yields CASSPGDFPTDTQYF.

V gene TRBV2 combines with J gene TRBJ1-2; a weak D match, TRBD1 (5 bases). CDR1 is SNHLY and CDR2 is FYNNEI in the germline V gene. The CDR3 is 13 residues long. V was trimmed by 6 bases and J by 5 bases, leaving 13 bases between them. CDR3 DNA sequence: TGTGCCAGCAGGGAGACAGCTATATATGGCTACACCTTC. It translates to CASRETAIYGYTF.

This chain connects TRBV7-9 to TRBJ2-5; D remains ambiguous. Looked up from germline, CDR1 is SEHNR and CDR2 is FQNEAQ (reference sequence). There are 13 residues in the CDR3. With 1 base removed from V and 5 bases from J, the gap between germline ends came to 8 bases. CDR3 amino acids: CASSLVTWETQYF. CDR3 DNA: TGTGCCAGCAGCTTAGTCACCTGGGAGACCCAGTACTTC.

This clonotype turned up a few times. V is TRBV12-3 or TRBV12-4 and J is TRBJ1-2; TRBD1 is a possible D gene (5 bases). CDR3 length: 14 residues. Trimming took off 0 bases at V and 7 bases at J, with 12 bases between the two ends. Here the CDR3 DNA reads TGTGCCAGCAGTTTAGCGCAGGGTTATGCTGGCTACACCTTC. Amino acids: CASSLAQGYAGYTF.

This clonotype has more than one count but fewer than ten. The rearrangement links TRBV7-2 to TRBJ2-2, with no clear D. Trimming stripped 3 bases from V and 6 bases from J, with 14 bases between. In germline, CDR1 is SGHTA, CDR2 FQGNSA. The CDR3 has 15 amino acids. CDR3 nucleotides: TGTGCCAGCAGCTTTTTTATCACGAGACCCGGGGAGCTGTTTTTT. This codes for CASSFFITRPGELFF.

This clonotype has only a few counts. J is TRBJ2-7 and V is TRBV12-3 or TRBV12-4, with 8 bases lining up with TRBD1. With V trimmed by 3 bases and J by 0 bases, 19 bases remained unmatched. There are 20 residues in the CDR3. CDR3 sequence: CASSFRIGGTGASISYEQYF. As DNA, the CDR3 is TGTGCCAGCAGTTTTCGTATAGGTGGGACAGGCGCTTCTATCTCCTACGAGCAGTACTTC.

This clonotype occurred many times. The chain links TRBV2 to TRBJ2-3; D may be TRBD1 (9 bases). The ends were cut back, 3 bases at V and 6 bases at J, with 22 bases in the middle. Germline CDR1 reads SNHLY; CDR2 reads FYNNEI. There are 17 residues in the CDR3. For the CDR3, the DNA is TGTGCCAGCAGTGAGGTAGCGGGACAGGGTGTCGGTGATACGCAGTATTTT. It encodes CASSEVAGQGVGDTQYF.